The following is a T cell receptor (beta chain) sequence with its context. The primer mix had 60 Vbeta and 13 Jbeta primers. Only in-frame clones appear in the TCRdb table, and some are missing; sequencing was by immunoSEQ multiplex PCR. The top ten hold approximately 2.3% of the sample, which has about 160,000 clones, about 80% seen once. This specimen comes from a study of cytomegalovirus exposure and HLA in healthy donors. CDR3 length: 13 amino acids. V was trimmed by 8 bases and J by 3 bases, leaving 14 bases between them. Germline V lookup: CDR1 ENHRY, CDR2 SYGVKD. The sequencing sample was made of PBMCs. The V gene is TRBV10-3, the J gene TRBJ2-7, with D possibly matching TRBD1 (6 bases). The receptor was isolated from a man aged 45 to 65 in good health and CMV-seropositive. Here the CDR3 reads CAIGRDTLYEQYF. CDR3 DNA sequence: TGTGCCATCGGCAGGGACACTCTCTACGAGCAGTACTTC.